These T cell receptor beta chains were read from a single sample in a study of T-cell memory formation after mild COVID-19. A single record per CDR3 protein comes from TCRdb applying MiXCR to the 5' RACE reads. The table shows almost 350,000 distinct CDR3 sequences, with roughly 19% occurring only once. Specimen: PBMCs or a T cell subset sorted from them (not recorded which). The receptors originated from a man aged 18 to 29 who had mild COVID-19 (a few samples of this study predate the infection). Cell type and time point are not known. Each CDR3 is given with its conserved first and last residue. Fields, in order: D gene, V gene, clone size, J gene, CDR3 protein, CDR3 DNA. The D gene is left open where the match is weak. Clone size is given for some rows only: seen once, a few or many times, or a class if the clone is expanded.

D gene: -; V gene: TRBV5-6; clone size: -; J gene: TRBJ1-6; CDR3 protein: CASSLGRYQRGNSPLHF; CDR3 DNA: TGTGCCAGCAGCTTGGGACGATACCAAAGGGGTAATTCACCCCTCCACTTT
D gene: -; V gene: TRBV4-2; clone size: few; J gene: TRBJ2-2; CDR3 protein: CASSQLEGRTPGELFF; CDR3 DNA: TGTGCCAGCAGCCAATTAGAGGGACGAACCCCCGGGGAGCTGTTTTTT
D gene: -; V gene: TRBV5-1; clone size: -; J gene: TRBJ1-3; CDR3 protein: CASSLAGPLNTIYF; CDR3 DNA: TGCGCCAGCAGCTTGGCCGGCCCGTTGAACACCATATATTTT
D gene: TRBD2; V gene: TRBV5-1; clone size: few; J gene: TRBJ2-1; CDR3 protein: CASSGGTSGGYNEQFF; CDR3 DNA: TGCGCCAGCAGCGGTGGGACTAGCGGGGGCTACAATGAGCAGTTCTTC
D gene: -; V gene: TRBV2; clone size: few; J gene: TRBJ2-3; CDR3 protein: CASSEERVIAWEDTQYF; CDR3 DNA: TGTGCCAGCAGTGAAGAGAGGGTAATAGCCTGGGAAGATACGCAGTATTTT
D gene: -; V gene: TRBV4-2; clone size: many; J gene: TRBJ2-5; CDR3 protein: CASSQESVVGETQYF; CDR3 DNA: TGTGCCAGCAGCCAAGAATCGGTAGTGGGGGAGACCCAGTACTTC
D gene: TRBD1; V gene: TRBV7-2; clone size: many; J gene: TRBJ2-1; CDR3 protein: CASSVRQGANEQFF; CDR3 DNA: TGTGCCAGCAGCGTACGCCAGGGGGCGAATGAGCAGTTCTTC
D gene: TRBD1; V gene: TRBV6-2/TRBV6-3; clone size: -; J gene: TRBJ1-5; CDR3 protein: CASSYSDRRSPQHF; CDR3 DNA: TGTGCCAGCAGTTACTCGGACAGGCGATCGCCCCAGCATTTT
D gene: TRBD1; V gene: TRBV6-4; clone size: -; J gene: TRBJ2-1; CDR3 protein: CASKINRGNNEQFF; CDR3 DNA: TGTGCCAGCAAGATAAACAGGGGGAATAATGAGCAGTTCTTC
D gene: TRBD1; V gene: TRBV5-1; clone size: -; J gene: TRBJ1-3; CDR3 protein: CASSLAGQGTGNTIYF; CDR3 DNA: TGCGCCAGCAGCTTGGCGGGACAGGGGACTGGAAACACCATATATTTT
D gene: -; V gene: TRBV20-1; clone size: -; J gene: TRBJ2-7; CDR3 protein: CSAPRGRVGEQYF; CDR3 DNA: TGCAGTGCCCCTCGAGGCAGGGTGGGGGAGCAGTACTTC
D gene: TRBD2; V gene: TRBV7-9; clone size: -; J gene: TRBJ2-7; CDR3 protein: CASSYTSGGPSYEQYF; CDR3 DNA: TGTGCCAGCAGCTATACTAGCGGGGGACCCTCCTACGAGCAGTACTTC
D gene: -; V gene: TRBV12-3/TRBV12-4; clone size: many; J gene: TRBJ2-5; CDR3 protein: CASSFVETQYF; CDR3 DNA: TGTGCCAGCAGTTTTGTGGAGACCCAGTACTTC
D gene: -; V gene: TRBV7-2; clone size: -; J gene: TRBJ1-4; CDR3 protein: CASSFGGLNEKLFF; CDR3 DNA: TGTGCCAGCAGCTTCGGGGGCCTTAATGAAAAACTGTTTTTT